These 4 T cell receptor beta chains were all obtained from the same sample, sequenced in a study of a mutant IDH1 vaccine in newly diagnosed glioma. Sample time point: baseline, week 1 (first vaccination visit). Treatment here: pre-vaccination baseline after standard-of-care therapy. Assay: immunoSEQ multiplex PCR; the TCRdb copy retains only in-frame clones and omits some. Of approximately 70,000 clones listed, roughly 85% were seen once; the top ten hold about 3%. The source was PBMCs, collected from a glioma patient treated with radiotherapy, temozolomide or both. These receptors were obtained from a man aged 25-45 years with glioma.

The chain joins TRBV7-9 to TRBJ1-5; a weak D match, TRBD1 (5 bases). Trimming cost V 5 bases and J 2 bases, with 7 bases left between them. CDR1 and CDR2 from the germline V gene are SEHNR and FQNEAQ (reference sequence). CDR3 length: 13 residues. DNA for the CDR3: TGTGCCAGCAGCGGAGGGGGCAATCAGCCCCAGCATTTT. Its translation is CASSGGGNQPQHF.

V usage is TRBV15 and J usage is TRBJ1-1; 11 nucleotides align to TRBD1. V lost 1 base, J lost 5 bases, and 3 bases stayed unmatched. Per the germline V gene, CDR1 is LNHNV and CDR2 is YYDKDF (reference sequence). The CDR3 totals 15 residues. The CDR3 nucleotides are TGTGCCACCAGCAGAGGGGGACAGGGGGATACTGAAGCTTTCTTT. Its translation: CATSRGGQGDTEAFF. The variable domain in full, completed from reference TRBV15 and TRBJ1-1, reads DAMVIQNPRYQVTQFGKPVTLSCSQTLNHNVMYWYQQKSSQAPKLLFHYYDKDFNNEADTPDNFQSRRPNTSFCFLDIRSPGLGDTAMYLCATSRGGQGDTEAFFGQGTRLTVV.

This rearrangement joins TRBV18 to TRBJ2-3, with TRBD1 identical over 9 bases. The CDR3 runs to 18 residues. After removal of 0 bases from V and 1 base from J, the junction contained 8 bases not matched to a gene. Germline-derived CDR1 and CDR2 are KGHSH and LQKENI. The CDR3 nucleotides read TGTGCCAGCTCACCACCAATTTGGGACAGGGACGGCACAGATACGCAGTATTTT. The encoded protein is CASSPPIWDRDGTDTQYF.

The chain carries TRBV7-9 and TRBJ1-6; 12 bases match TRBD1. The V gene's germline CDR1 is SEHNR and CDR2 FQNEAQ (reference sequence). The CDR3 loop spans 15 amino acids. Germline trimming cut 5 bases from V and 10 bases from J; bases unmatched to any gene: 6. The CDR3 nucleotides read TGTGCCAGCAGCGCCCAGGGACAGGGGGCCTCACCCCTCCACTTT. This translates into CASSAQGQGASPLHF.